A single sample is the source of the 22 T cell receptor beta chains below, sequenced in a study of cytomegalovirus exposure and HLA in healthy donors (dated by TCRdb to the late 2010s). Libraries came from the immunoSEQ multiplex PCR assay. A mixture of 60 forward primers for TCR Vbeta segments and 13 reverse primers for TCR Jbeta segments was used in the multiplex PCR. TCRdb's version of the immuneACCESS table is confined to in-frame rearrangements and falls short of the full clone set. An unresolved V gene accounts for under half of the shortfall where checked; the remainder is of unknown origin. Present in this sample are about 160,000 clones, 80% of which were seen just once. The ten largest clonotypes hold approximately 4.5% of the sample. The sequenced sample was PBMCs. All receptors derive from a man aged 30 to 45 in good health and CMV-seronegative.

This rearrangement joins TRBV13 to TRBJ2-3, with D possibly TRBD2 on 5 matching bases. The CDR3 runs 13 residues. Trimming cost V 8 bases and J 1 base, with 10 bases left between them. Germline CDR1 and CDR2: PRHDT and FYEKMQ (reference sequence). In DNA, the CDR3 is TGTGCCAGCCTAGCTTGGGGCACAGATACGCAGTATTTT. The encoded protein is CASLAWGTDTQYF.

In this sample, this clone turned up once. This chain links TRBV7-2 with TRBJ2-1; TRBD2 matches at 14 bases. With V trimmed by 5 bases and J by 8 bases, 8 bases remained unmatched. This CDR3 spans 16 amino acids. CDR1 is SGHTA and CDR2 is FQGNSA in the germline V gene. The CDR3 bases are TGTGCCAGCAGCCCGGGACTAGCGGGAGTGGGTGATGAGCAGTTCTTC. Translation: CASSPGLAGVGDEQFF.

This chain links TRBV7-3 with TRBJ2-7, with TRBD1 as a possible D gene (5 bases). V was trimmed by 4 bases and J by 2 bases, leaving 6 bases between them. The CDR3 is 12 amino acids. The germline V gene encodes CDR1 SGHTA and CDR2 FQGTGA. The CDR3 bases are TGTGCCAGCAGCTCAGGGCCCTACGAGCAGTACTTC. It yields the protein CASSSGPYEQYF.

This clone was observed a single time. CDR3 in amino acids: CATSRDGSYEQYF. CDR3 DNA: TGTGCCACCAGCAGAGATGGGAGCTACGAGCAGTACTTC. The V call is TRBV15, the J call TRBJ2-7; tentatively, D is TRBD2 (5 bases). In germline, CDR1 is LNHNV, CDR2 YYDKDF (reference sequence). Trimming pared 0 bases from V and 3 bases from J, leaving 6 bases between. The CDR3 is made up of 13 amino acids.

V gene TRBV28 combines with J gene TRBJ1-5; weak D call: TRBD1 (5 bases). The germline V gene encodes CDR1 MDHEN and CDR2 SYDVKM. The CDR3 has 15 residues. The V end lost 4 bases, the J end lost 3 bases, and 13 bases lay between the germline ends. The CDR3 sequence: CASSSSTGTNQPQHF. The CDR3 DNA reads TGTGCCAGCAGTTCTTCTACAGGAACCAATCAGCCCCAGCATTTT.

The chain couples TRBV9 to TRBJ2-7; D might be TRBD2 (6 bases). CDR1 is SGDLS and CDR2 is YYNGEE in the germline V gene. Trimming removed 0 bases at V and 1 base at J, with 8 bases between. The CDR3 consists of 14 residues. The CDR3 coding sequence is TGTGCCAGCAGCGTAGGCGGGAATTCCTACGAGCAGTACTTC. As protein: CASSVGGNSYEQYF.

The chain is built from TRBV12-5 and TRBJ2-2; a possible D gene is TRBD2 (7 bases). The CDR3 length is 14 residues. V dropped 5 bases and J dropped 5 bases, with 12 bases sitting between them. Germline V CDR1 and CDR2: LGHNT, FRNRAP. The CDR3 loop reads CASGLGGHTGELFF. Here the CDR3 DNA reads TGTGCTAGTGGTCTGGGGGGGCATACCGGGGAGCTGTTTTTT.

The rearrangement links TRBV7-8 to TRBJ2-5, with 7 bases identical to TRBD1. The junction had 12 bases not matched to a gene; V was cut back by 4 bases and J by 7 bases. There are 15 residues in the CDR3. Germline values: CDR1 SGHVS, CDR2 FQNEAQ. The DNA for the CDR3 is TGTGCCAGCAGCTCGGACAGGAGCTACCCCCCGACCCAGTACTTC. It codes for CASSSDRSYPPTQYF. Using reference TRBV7-8 and TRBJ2-5 for the parts outside the CDR3, the full variable domain is GAGVSQSPRYKVAKRGQDVALRCDPISGHVSLFWYQQALGQGPEFLTYFQNEAQLDKSGLPSDRFFAERPEGSVSTLKIQRTQQEDSAVYLCASSSDRSYPPTQYFGPGTRLLVL.

The chain is built from TRBV6-5 and TRBJ2-5; the D is unclear. CDR1 is MNHEY and CDR2 is SVGAGI in the germline V gene. V shed 0 bases and J shed 5 bases, with 10 bases lying between them. The CDR3 is 14 amino acids. The CDR3: CASSYSTATETQYF. The CDR3 DNA follows: TGTGCCAGCAGTTACTCGACTGCCACGGAGACCCAGTACTTC.

The chain carries TRBV6-4 and TRBJ2-3; TRBD1 might be the D (5 bases). V was cut by 6 bases and J by 2 bases, with 9 bases left in between. The CDR3 extends over 13 amino acids. Per the germline V gene, CDR1 is MRHNA and CDR2 is SNTAGT. This chain's CDR3 is CASSAGSTDTQYF. CDR3 DNA: TGTGCCAGCAGCGCAGGGTCCACAGATACGCAGTATTTT.

Note on this clone: At one end the junction does not follow the germline gene, possibly because of a read error. The chain is built from TRBV7-9 and TRBJ2-7, with TRBD1 matching 8 bases. This CDR3 has 12 residues. Per germline, CDR1 SEHNR and CDR2 FQNEAQ (reference sequence). CDR3 amino acids: CSSRGTGGGQYF. The DNA of the CDR3 is TGTTCCAGCAGGGGGACAGGAGGTGGGCAGTACTTC.

CDR3 sequence reads: CASSRSSGNTIYF. The CDR3 bases are TGTGCCAGCAGCAGGAGCTCTGGAAACACCATATATTTT. The V and J genes are TRBV7-7 and TRBJ1-3; no firm D call. The CDR3 sequence is 13 residues long. Trimming took 5 bases from V and 0 from J, leaving 5 bases between them. The germline gives CDR1 SSHAT, CDR2 FNYEAQ (reference sequence).

This chain uses TRBV19 with TRBJ1-1; D ambiguous. The CDR3 is made up of 11 amino acids. V lost 4 bases and J lost 7, with 7 bases in between. CDR1 and CDR2 from the germline V gene are LNHDA and SQIVND (reference sequence). CDR3 coding DNA: TGTGCCAGTAGTAACTACCGTGAAGCTTTCTTT. Translation: CASSNYREAFF.

This clone was counted only a few times. The rearrangement joins TRBV25-1 to TRBJ1-4; D possibly corresponds to TRBD1 (5 bases). The V end lost 4 bases, the J end lost 4 bases, and 10 bases lay between the germline ends. CDR3 length: 14 amino acids. Looked up from germline, CDR1 is MGHDK and CDR2 is SYGVNS. CDR3 region: CASSGGVINEKLFF. For the CDR3, the DNA is TGTGCCAGCAGTGGGGGGGTGATTAATGAAAAACTGTTTTTT. The variable domain in full, completed from reference TRBV25-1 and TRBJ1-4, reads EADIYQTPRYLVIGTGKKITLECSQTMGHDKMYWYQQDPGMELHLIHYSYGVNSTEKGDLSSESTVSRIRTEHFPLTLESARPSHTSQYLCASSGGVINEKLFFGSGTQLSVL.

The chain combines TRBV19 with TRBJ2-5; maybe TRBD2 (5 bases). The CDR3 length is 11 residues. Trimming removed 5 bases at V and 5 bases at J, with 6 bases between. The germline CDR1 and CDR2 sequences are LNHDA and SQIVND (reference sequence). The CDR3 protein is CASSPGETQYF. The DNA for the CDR3 is TGTGCCAGTAGTCCGGGGGAGACCCAGTACTTC.

The chain carries TRBV2 and TRBJ2-7; 8 bases map to TRBD2. Germline V gene data show CDR1 as SNHLY and CDR2 as FYNNEI. The CDR3 covers 14 residues. The trim removed 2 bases at V and 6 bases at J, leaving 6 bases unmatched. The CDR3 sequence is CASSERAGAPEQYF. The CDR3 DNA reads TGTGCCAGCAGTGAAAGAGCGGGAGCGCCCGAGCAGTACTTC.

The CDR3 loop reads CASSPGGAEAFF. DNA of the CDR3: TGCGCCAGCTCACCGGGAGGGGCTGAAGCTTTCTTT. This rearrangement joins TRBV5-1 to TRBJ1-1; TRBD1 is a possible D gene (5 bases). CDR1 SGHRS and CDR2 YFSETQ come from the germline V gene. V was cut by 7 bases and J by 6 bases, with 13 bases left in between. The CDR3 loop spans 12 amino acids. Based on the CDR3 plus reference TRBV5-1 and TRBJ1-1, the full variable domain is KAGVTQTPRYLIKTRGQQVTLSCSPISGHRSVSWYQQTPGQGLQFLFEYFSETQRNKGNFPGRFSGRQFSNSRSEMNVSTLELGDSALYLCASSPGGAEAFFGQGTRLTVV.

The genes are TRBV4-3 and TRBJ1-3; D unclear. Germline V gene sequence: CDR1 LGHNA, CDR2 YSLEER. The length of the CDR3 is 14 residues. With 0 bases removed from V and 4 bases from J, the gap between germline ends came to 7 bases. CDR3 in DNA: TGCGCCAGCAGCCAAGATCTGGCCGGAAACACCATATATTTT. Translated, it gives CASSQDLAGNTIYF.

This chain links TRBV4-1 with TRBJ1-5, with TRBD1 identical over 9 bases. From germline, CDR1 is MGHRA and CDR2 YSYEKL. Trimming removed 4 bases from V and 2 bases from J; junction bases left unmatched: 3. The CDR3 consists of 15 residues. The CDR3: CASSRRTGGNQPQHF. The CDR3 nucleotides read TGCGCCAGCAGCCGCAGGACAGGGGGCAATCAGCCCCAGCATTTT.

In this sample, this clone turned up a few times. This chain uses TRBV29-1 with TRBJ1-1, with no clear D. The CDR3 spans 15 residues. From germline, CDR1 is SQVTM and CDR2 ANQGSEA. V shed 4 bases and J shed 4 bases, with 19 bases lying between them. CDR3 sequence (DNA): TGCAGCGTTGGGTCGTACGGGGTTTGGGGCACTGAAGCTTTCTTT. Its translation is CSVGSYGVWGTEAFF.

The chain has TRBV7-2 and TRBJ2-7, with 9 bases matching TRBD1. Germline V gives CDR1 SGHTA, CDR2 FQGNSA. V lost 2 bases to trimming and J lost 2 bases; unmatched junction nucleotides: 7. This CDR3 is 16 amino acids long. The CDR3 DNA follows: TGTGCCAGCAGCTTAACCGCCCGGACAGGGGCCTACGAGCAGTACTTC. Protein sequence: CASSLTARTGAYEQYF. Based on the CDR3 plus reference TRBV7-2 and TRBJ2-7, the full variable domain is GAGVSQSPSNKVTEKGKDVELRCDPISGHTALYWYRQSLGQGLEFLIYFQGNSAPDKSGLPSDRFSAERTGGSVSTLTIQRTQQEDSAVYLCASSLTARTGAYEQYFGPGTRLTVT.

V usage is TRBV5-1 and J usage is TRBJ2-1, with TRBD2 matching 10 bases. Germline V gene lookup returns CDR1 SGHRS and CDR2 YFSETQ. The junction had 3 bases not matched to a gene; V was cut back by 2 bases and J by 1 base. CDR3 length: 16 residues. The CDR3 region is CASSLPAGGSYNEQFF. The CDR3, as DNA: TGCGCCAGCAGCTTACCAGCGGGAGGGTCCTACAATGAGCAGTTCTTC.